This note documents a single T cell receptor (beta chain) sequence. The entry originates in a study of blood T cell repertoires in COVID-19. Study context: Italy, Spain and the United States were the sources of the convalescent and acute COVID-19 samples.

Trimming took off 5 bases at V and 5 bases at J, with 18 bases between the two ends. This CDR3 has 14 amino acids. Germline V gives CDR1 GTSNPN, CDR2 SVGIG (reference sequence). Participant-given clinical history determined each cohort assignment. Profiled with immunoSEQ multiplex PCR; TCRdb holds only in-frame clones, not every one. The sample holds 390,000 or so clones, around nine tenths seen once. Sequencing was carried out using PBMCs or T cells enriched from blood (not recorded which). The J gene is TRBJ1-1, the V gene TRBV30; tentative D call: TRBD1 (5 bases). The source is a woman in her fifties or sixties who had recovered from COVID-19. The CDR3 reads CAWDKNGGDTEAFF. DNA of the CDR3: TGTGCCTGGGACAAGAACGGGGGGGATACTGAAGCTTTCTTT.